This TCR beta chain originates from a study of T cell repertoires in cytomegalovirus infection. Study information: CMV infection and matching HLA type were both indicated by public TCR beta signatures. Study-level points and caveats: HLA-C-restricted CMV-specific TCR beta clonotypes prevailed in the ex vivo response.

The CDR3 is 15 amino acids. The ends were cut back, 0 bases at V and 0 bases at J, with 6 bases in the middle. In germline, CDR1 is SGHTA, CDR2 FQGNSA. This clonotype has ten or more counts. The antigen is undetermined. TCRdb used MiXCR to reprocess the reads, holding one entry per CDR3 protein. The profile shows about 900,000 distinct CDR3 sequences, about a third of them singletons. This TCR derives from a human donor in good health (CMV status not recorded). Some clones in this sample may be carry-over from other donors' samples. The chain employs TRBV7-2 and TRBJ2-1; no reliable D call. The specimen comprised cultured CD8+ T cells from PBMCs, sampled from culture after CMV antigen stimulation. CDR3 in DNA: TGTGCCAGCAGCTTAGCGGTATCCTCCTACAATGAGCAGTTCTTC. Its protein product is CASSLAVSSYNEQFF.